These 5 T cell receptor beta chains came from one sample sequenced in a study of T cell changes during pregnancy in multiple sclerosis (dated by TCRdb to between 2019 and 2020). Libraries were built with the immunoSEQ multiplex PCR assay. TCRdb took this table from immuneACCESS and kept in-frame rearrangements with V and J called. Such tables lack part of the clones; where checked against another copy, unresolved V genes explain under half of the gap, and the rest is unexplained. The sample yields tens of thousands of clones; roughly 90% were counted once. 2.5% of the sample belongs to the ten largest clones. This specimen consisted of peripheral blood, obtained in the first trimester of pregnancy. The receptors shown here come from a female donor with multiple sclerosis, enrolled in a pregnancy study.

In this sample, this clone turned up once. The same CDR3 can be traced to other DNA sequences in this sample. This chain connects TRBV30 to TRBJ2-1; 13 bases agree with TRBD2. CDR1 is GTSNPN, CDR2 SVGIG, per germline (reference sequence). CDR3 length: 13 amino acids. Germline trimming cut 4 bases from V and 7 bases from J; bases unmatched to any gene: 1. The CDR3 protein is CAWKLAGGNEQFF. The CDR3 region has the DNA TGTGCCTGGAAACTAGCGGGGGGGAATGAGCAGTTCTTC.

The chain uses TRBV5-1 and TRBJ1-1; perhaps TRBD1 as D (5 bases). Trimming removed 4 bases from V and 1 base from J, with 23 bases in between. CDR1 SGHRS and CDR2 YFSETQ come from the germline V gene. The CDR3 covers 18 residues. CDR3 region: CASSQMQGTSIRNTEAFF. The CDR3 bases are TGCGCCAGCAGCCAAATGCAGGGTACTTCGATAAGGAACACTGAAGCTTTCTTT.

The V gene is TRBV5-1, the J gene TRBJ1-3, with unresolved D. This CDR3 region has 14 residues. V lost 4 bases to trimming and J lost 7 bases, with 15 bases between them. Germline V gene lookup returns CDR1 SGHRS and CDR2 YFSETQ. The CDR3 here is CASSNSQASNTIYF. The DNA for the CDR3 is TGCGCCAGCAGCAACAGTCAAGCAAGCAACACCATATATTTT.

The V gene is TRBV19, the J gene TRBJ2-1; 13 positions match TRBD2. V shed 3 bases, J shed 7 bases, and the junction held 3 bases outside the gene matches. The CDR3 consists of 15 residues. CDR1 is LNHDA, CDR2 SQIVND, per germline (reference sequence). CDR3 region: CASSIGTSGNNEQFF. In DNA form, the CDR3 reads TGTGCCAGTAGTATCGGGACTAGCGGGAATAATGAGCAGTTCTTC.

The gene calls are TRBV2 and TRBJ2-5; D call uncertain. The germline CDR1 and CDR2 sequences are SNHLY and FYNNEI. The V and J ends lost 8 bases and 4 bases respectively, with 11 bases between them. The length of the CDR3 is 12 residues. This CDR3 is CASRASAETQYF. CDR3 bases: TGTGCCAGCCGTGCAAGCGCAGAGACCCAGTACTTC.